These 25 T cell receptor beta chains came from one sample sequenced in a study of T cell repertoires in cytomegalovirus infection. A single record per CDR3 protein comes from TCRdb applying MiXCR to the reads. The sample carries 700,000 to 900,000 distinct CDR3 sequences, 25% to 30% recorded once. Their cognate antigens are unknown. This specimen was cultured CD8+ T cells from PBMCs, taken from culture after CMV antigen stimulation. These receptors all stem from a human donor in good health (CMV status not recorded). Some clones in this sample may be carry-over from other donors' samples.

Turning to this clonotype: At one end, the junction sequence differs from germline, possibly due to a read error. The rearrangement joins TRBV12-3 or TRBV12-4 to TRBJ1-4, with unresolved D. This CDR3 is built from 15 residues. The CDR3 DNA is TGTGCCAGCACCCACGCGACCCCAACTAGTGAAAAACTGTTTTTT. The encoded protein is CASTHATPTSEKLFF.

V is TRBV12-3 or TRBV12-4 and J is TRBJ2-5; D gene uncertain. V lost 3 bases and J lost 5, with 10 bases in between. CDR3 size: 13 residues. CDR3 in DNA: TGTGCCAGCAGTTTCGTCCTCGGGGAGACCCAGTACTTC. Its translation is CASSFVLGETQYF.

This clonotype was counted only a few times. This chain uses TRBV12-5 with TRBJ2-1; a weak D match, TRBD1 (6 bases). The CDR3 totals 13 residues. V was cut by 6 bases and J by 10 bases, with 16 bases left in between. Germline loops: CDR1 LGHNT, CDR2 FRNRAP. The CDR3 DNA reads as TGTGCTAGTGGCCCAGGACAGCCTGGCGAGCAGTTCTTC. Protein: CASGPGQPGEQFF.

This clonotype has at least ten counts. The chain joins TRBV6-5 to TRBJ2-3, with a weak D call TRBD1 (7 bases). V dropped 0 bases and J dropped 5 bases, with 12 bases sitting between them. Germline V gene sequence: CDR1 MNHEY, CDR2 SVGAGI. This CDR3 spans 15 amino acids. CDR3 DNA sequence: TGTGCCAGCAGTTACTCGCCAGGGGGGAAAGATACGCAGTATTTT. Protein sequence: CASSYSPGGKDTQYF.

The gene calls are TRBV28 and TRBJ2-3, with 8 nucleotides matching TRBD2. CDR3 size: 17 residues. CDR1 is MDHEN, CDR2 SYDVKM, per germline. With 4 bases clipped from V and 2 bases from J, the junction kept 11 bases outside the gene matches. The CDR3: CASSSPQRGTDTDTQYF. Here the CDR3 DNA reads TGTGCCAGCAGTTCCCCGCAGCGGGGGACCGACACAGATACGCAGTATTTT.

The rearrangement joins TRBV2 to TRBJ2-7; D is perhaps TRBD1 (5 bases). The ends were cut back, 2 bases at V and 5 bases at J, with 13 bases in the middle. CDR1 SNHLY and CDR2 FYNNEI come from the germline V gene. The CDR3 runs 14 residues. The CDR3 here is CASSEYQQADEQYF. DNA of the CDR3: TGTGCCAGCAGTGAATACCAACAGGCCGACGAGCAGTACTTC.

Many counts were recorded for this clonotype. The chain is built from TRBV7-8 and TRBJ2-1; 13 bases agree with TRBD2. Germline V lookup: CDR1 SGHVS, CDR2 FQNEAQ. The ends lost 0 bases at V and 9 bases at J; junction bases unmatched: 8. The CDR3 is made up of 17 amino acids. The CDR3: CASSLASGLAGVFEQFF. The CDR3 bases are TGTGCCAGCAGCTTAGCGTCTGGACTAGCGGGAGTCTTTGAGCAGTTCTTC.

This sequence joins TRBV27 and TRBJ2-7, with 7 bases matching TRBD1. Germline V CDR1 and CDR2: MNHEY, SMNVEV (reference sequence). CDR3 size: 13 residues. V was pared by 5 bases and J by 6 bases, with 7 bases of the junction left unmatched. The CDR3 coding sequence is TGTGCCAGCAGTCTCATGACAGGGTTCGAGCAGTACTTC. This gives the protein CASSLMTGFEQYF.

As DNA, the CDR3 is TGTGCCAGCAGTACGCCTGGACAGGGGCTCCACTTT. Its translation is CASSTPGQGLHF. This chain uses TRBV27 with TRBJ1-6, with 9 positions matching TRBD1. Germline values: CDR1 MNHEY, CDR2 SMNVEV (reference sequence). The CDR3 loop spans 12 amino acids. V trimming: 5 bases; J trimming: 16 bases; junction bases outside the gene matches: 6.

This clonotype was counted many times. The chain joins TRBV7-6 to TRBJ1-4, with no clear D. The CDR3 spans 13 residues. The V and J ends lost 0 bases and 2 bases respectively, with 1 base between them. The germline gives CDR1 SGHVS, CDR2 FNYEAQ. The CDR3 loop is CASSLATNEKLFF. In DNA, the CDR3 is TGTGCCAGCAGCTTAGCCACTAATGAAAAACTGTTTTTT.

This clonotype was detected many times. The CDR3 bases are TGCGCCAGCAGCTGGGGACAGGGAGGCGAGCAGTACTTC. This encodes CASSWGQGGEQYF. This sequence joins TRBV5-1 and TRBJ2-7; 9 bases match TRBD1. The ends lost 3 bases at V and 6 bases at J; junction bases unmatched: 4. This CDR3 has 13 residues. The germline V gene encodes CDR1 SGHRS and CDR2 YFSETQ.

The chain combines TRBV12-3 or TRBV12-4 with TRBJ1-4; no firm D call. CDR3 length: 13 amino acids. Trimming stripped 10 bases from V and 7 bases from J, with 16 bases between. CDR3 loop: CATSSGPVEKLFF. In nucleotides, the CDR3 is TGTGCCACCTCCTCGGGCCCTGTTGAAAAACTGTTTTTT.

The chain is built from TRBV6-5 and TRBJ2-2; D not resolved. CDR3 length: 15 amino acids. Per the germline V gene, CDR1 is MNHEY and CDR2 is SVGAGI. The V end lost 2 bases, the J end lost 8 bases, and 15 bases lay between the germline ends. The CDR3 region has the DNA TGTGCCAGCAGTTACGACGGGCCTCCGTGGGGGGAGCTGTTTTTT. This codes for CASSYDGPPWGELFF.

CDR3 amino acids: CASTWTRRGNRDLNTEAFF. The CDR3 DNA follows: TGTGCCAGCACCTGGACCCGCCGGGGAAACAGGGATTTGAACACTGAAGCTTTCTTT. The chain is built from TRBV6-8 and TRBJ1-1, with D possibly matching TRBD1 (6 bases). V shed 7 bases and J shed 0 bases, with 27 bases lying between them. The CDR3 runs to 19 residues. CDR1 MNHGY and CDR2 SAAAGT come from the germline V gene.

A few counts support this clonotype. V and J are TRBV7-8 and TRBJ2-2; maybe TRBD2 (5 bases). Germline-derived CDR1 and CDR2 are SGHVS and FQNEAQ. The CDR3 spans 15 residues. V was shortened by 5 bases and J by 3 bases, with 13 bases between the two germline ends. The CDR3 is CASSTTGVYTGELFF. Here the CDR3 DNA reads TGTGCCAGCAGCACAACCGGGGTTTACACCGGGGAGCTGTTTTTT.

A few counts support this clonotype. V gene TRBV6-1 combines with J gene TRBJ2-1, with 11 bases fitting TRBD2. In germline, CDR1 is MNHNS, CDR2 SASEGT. CDR3 size: 16 residues. Germline trimming cut 6 bases from V and 3 bases from J; bases unmatched to any gene: 7. The CDR3 reads CASSYRLAGFYNEQFF. DNA of the CDR3: TGTGCCAGCAGCTACAGACTAGCGGGATTCTACAATGAGCAGTTCTTC.

V and J are TRBV7-9 and TRBJ2-7; no clear D gene. V was cut by 1 base and J by 7 bases, with 11 bases left in between. CDR3 length: 13 amino acids. Germline CDR1 SEHNR, CDR2 FQNEAQ (reference sequence). This CDR3 reads CASSLELAREQYV. In DNA, the CDR3 is TGTGCCAGCAGCTTAGAGTTGGCAAGGGAGCAGTACGTC.

There are a few counts of this clonotype. This rearrangement joins TRBV7-9 to TRBJ1-1; D ambiguous. The CDR3 is made up of 12 amino acids. Germline lookup yields CDR1 SEHNR and CDR2 FQNEAQ (reference sequence). V lost 1 base and J lost 7, with 7 bases in between. CDR3 coding DNA: TGTGCCAGCAGCTTAGAACAATTTGAAGCTTTCTTT. This translates into CASSLEQFEAFF.

This clonotype was picked up one time. An end of the junction does not agree with germline; a read error may underlie this. This chain connects TRBV20-1 to TRBJ2-2, with D uncertain. Per germline, CDR1 DFQATT and CDR2 SNEGSKA (reference sequence). CDR3 length equals 13 residues. CDR3 nucleotides: TGCAGTGCTCGAGAACAAGTCACCGGGGAGCTGTTTTTT. It is translated as CSAREQVTGELFF.

The V call is TRBV6-1, the J call TRBJ2-7, with TRBD2 matching 9 bases. This CDR3 has 15 residues. Germline CDR1 reads MNHNS; CDR2 reads SASEGT. J gave up 2 bases and V 5 bases, and 7 bases lay outside the gene matches. CDR3 region: CASSSDSGGPYEQYF. The CDR3 region has the DNA TGTGCCAGCAGTTCGGATAGCGGGGGCCCCTACGAGCAGTACTTC.

This clonotype was picked up many times. CDR3 sequence reads: CASSSDPAGSYNSPLHF. CDR3 DNA: TGTGCCAGCAGCTCCGACCCGGCGGGCTCCTATAATTCACCCCTCCACTTT. J is TRBJ1-6 and V is TRBV7-2, with no clear D. Germline V gene sequence: CDR1 SGHTA, CDR2 FQGNSA. This CDR3 is 17 amino acids long. Trimming removed 4 bases at V and 0 bases at J, with 13 bases between.

This sequence joins TRBV6-6 and TRBJ2-1; TRBD1 aligns across 8 bases. Losses at the gene ends were 2 bases for V and 6 bases for J; bases not matched to a gene: 6. Germline V CDR1 and CDR2: MNHNY, SVGAGI (reference sequence). The CDR3 spans 15 residues. CDR3 region: CASSYPGTGLNEQFF. CDR3 DNA: TGTGCCAGCAGTTACCCCGGGACAGGACTCAATGAGCAGTTCTTC.

The chain combines TRBV6-5 with TRBJ2-2; D is perhaps TRBD1 (7 bases). Germline CDR1 reads MNHEY; CDR2 reads SVGAGI. V was pared by 6 bases and J by 4 bases, with 18 bases between. The CDR3 consists of 16 residues. The CDR3, as DNA: TGTGCCAGCAGGGATAATCCAGGGGGAGGCACCGGGGAGCTGTTTTTT. Protein sequence: CASRDNPGGGTGELFF.

The chain has TRBV27 and TRBJ1-1; D is possibly TRBD1 (5 bases). V gave up 0 bases and J gave up 5 bases, with 13 bases separating them. Per the germline V gene, CDR1 is MNHEY and CDR2 is SMNVEV (reference sequence). The CDR3 contains 15 residues. CDR3 nucleotides: TGTGCCAGCAGTTTATCTCCAGGGTTGGGTACTGAAGCTTTCTTT. Amino acids: CASSLSPGLGTEAFF.

The rearrangement joins TRBV12-3 or TRBV12-4 to TRBJ2-1; a possible D gene is TRBD1 (6 bases). V lost 3 bases, J lost 7 bases, and 10 bases lay in between. The CDR3 has 13 amino acids. CDR3 sequence: CASSFRGGNEQFF. DNA of the CDR3: TGTGCCAGCAGTTTCCGAGGGGGAAATGAGCAGTTCTTC.